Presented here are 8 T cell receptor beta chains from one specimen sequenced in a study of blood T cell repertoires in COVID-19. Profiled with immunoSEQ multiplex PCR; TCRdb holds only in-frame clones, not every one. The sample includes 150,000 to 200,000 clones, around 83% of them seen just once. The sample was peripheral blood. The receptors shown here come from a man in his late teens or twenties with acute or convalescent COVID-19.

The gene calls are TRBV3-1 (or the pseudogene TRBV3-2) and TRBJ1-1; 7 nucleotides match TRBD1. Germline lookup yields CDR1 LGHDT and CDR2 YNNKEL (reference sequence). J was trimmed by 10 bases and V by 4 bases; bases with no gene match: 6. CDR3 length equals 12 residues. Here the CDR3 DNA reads TGTGCCAGCAGCCGGACAGGCAGGCGAGCTTTCTTT. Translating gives CASSRTGRRAFF.

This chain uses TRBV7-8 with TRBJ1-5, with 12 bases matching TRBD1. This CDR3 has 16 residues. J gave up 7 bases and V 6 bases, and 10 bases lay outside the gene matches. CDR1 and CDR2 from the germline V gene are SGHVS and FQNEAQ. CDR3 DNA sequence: TGTGCCAGCAGTTCTAGGGGACAGGGGGCCAGACAGCCCCAGCATTTT. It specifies CASSSRGQGARQPQHF.

CDR3 sequence reads: CASSRFSTYEQYF. The CDR3 DNA reads as TGTGCCAGCAGCCGCTTCAGTACCTACGAGCAGTACTTC. V usage is TRBV14 and J usage is TRBJ2-7, with D unclear. The CDR3 extends over 13 amino acids. Germline CDR1 and CDR2: SGHDN and FVKESK. Deletions cut 4 bases from V and 2 bases from J, with 9 bases between.

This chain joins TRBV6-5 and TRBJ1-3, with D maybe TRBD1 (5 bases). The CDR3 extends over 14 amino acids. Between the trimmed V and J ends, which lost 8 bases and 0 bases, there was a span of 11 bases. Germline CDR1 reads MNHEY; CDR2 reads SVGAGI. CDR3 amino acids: CASGMTDSGNTIYF. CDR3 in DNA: TGTGCCAGCGGAATGACAGACTCTGGAAACACCATATATTTT.

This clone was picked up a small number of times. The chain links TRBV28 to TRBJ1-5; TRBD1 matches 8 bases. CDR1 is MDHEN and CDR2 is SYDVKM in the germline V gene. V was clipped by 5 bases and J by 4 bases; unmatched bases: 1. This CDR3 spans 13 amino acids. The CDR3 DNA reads TGTGCCAGCAGTCGGACAGGGAATCAGCCCCAGCATTTT. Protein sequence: CASSRTGNQPQHF.

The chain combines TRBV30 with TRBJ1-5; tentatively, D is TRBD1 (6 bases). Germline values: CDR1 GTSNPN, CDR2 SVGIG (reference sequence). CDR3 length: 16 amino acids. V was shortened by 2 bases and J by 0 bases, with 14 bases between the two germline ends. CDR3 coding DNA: TGTGCCTGGAGTACGCCAACAGGGACTAGCAATCAGCCCCAGCATTTT. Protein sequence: CAWSTPTGTSNQPQHF.

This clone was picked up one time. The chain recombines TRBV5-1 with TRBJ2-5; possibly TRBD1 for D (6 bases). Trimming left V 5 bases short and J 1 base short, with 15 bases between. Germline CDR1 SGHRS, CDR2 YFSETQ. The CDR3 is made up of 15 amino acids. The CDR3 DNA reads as TGCGCCAGCAGGTGGACACAGGGAGCCCAAGAGACCCAGTACTTC. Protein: CASRWTQGAQETQYF.

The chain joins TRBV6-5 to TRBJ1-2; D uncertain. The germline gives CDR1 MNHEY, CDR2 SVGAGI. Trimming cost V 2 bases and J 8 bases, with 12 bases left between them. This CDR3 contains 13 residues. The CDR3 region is CASSYPGFGGYTF. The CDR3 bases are TGTGCCAGCAGTTACCCAGGATTTGGGGGCTACACCTTC.